This TCR beta chain appears in the sequencing data of a study of cytomegalovirus exposure and HLA in healthy donors. This CDR3 is built from 14 residues. The V gene lost 2 bases and the J gene lost 4 bases, with 9 bases spanning the gap. Germline CDR1 KGHSH, CDR2 LQKENI. Notes on this clone: Antigen specificity is unknown.

The PCR was carried out with 60 Vbeta primers and 13 Jbeta primers. Method: immunoSEQ multiplex PCR; TCRdb's copy keeps in-frame clones and lacks some. The top ten clones hold approximately 6.1% of a sample with around 150,000 clones, around 79% of them seen once. Broader study findings: In a later analysis, 16,951 TCR beta sequences were associated with HLA alleles at 0.05 false discovery rate.

The clonotype was recovered from a young man in good health and CMV-seropositive. The chain joins TRBV18 to TRBJ1-5, with D tentatively TRBD1 (5 bases). Material for sequencing was PBMCs. DNA for the CDR3: TGTGCCAGCTCACCAGACAGAAAGAATCAGCCCCAGCATTTT. Its translation: CASSPDRKNQPQHF.